This T cell receptor beta chain was found in a study of identical twins. Notes on the study in general: Out-of-frame alpha sequences shared by twins showed excess low generation probability.

A single record per CDR3 protein comes from TCRdb applying MiXCR to the 5' RACE reads. The table includes about 240,000 distinct CDR3 sequences, about 10% detected once. The germline V gene encodes CDR1 SGDLS and CDR2 YYNGEE. This CDR3 comprises 18 residues. The V and J ends lost 4 bases and 4 bases, in that order; junction bases with no gene match: 16. Remarks on this clonotype: The antigen remains unidentified.

The sample consisted of memory T cells sorted from blood. The clonotype originates from a middle-aged man in good health. The chain is built from TRBV9 and TRBJ2-3; TRBD2 agrees at 9 bases. The CDR3 bases are TGTGCCAGCAGCAGAGGACGGAGCGGGGGCGGGAGGGCAGATACGCAGTATTTT. Translated: CASSRGRSGGGRADTQYF. The complete variable domain, with remaining parts taken from reference TRBV9 and TRBJ2-3, reads DSGVTQTPKHLITATGQRVTLRCSPRSGDLSVYWYQQSLDQGLQFLIQYYNGEERAKGNILERFSAQQFPDLHSELNLSSLELGDSALYFCASSRGRSGGGRADTQYFGPGTRLTVL.